The 26 T cell receptor beta chains given below trace back to one sample, sequenced in a study of blood T cell repertoires in COVID-19. Assay used: immunoSEQ multiplex PCR; TCRdb lists only in-frame clones, some missing. The sample yields approximately 83,000 clones, 77% seen once. Material: peripheral blood. These TCRs come from a woman of 80 years or more with acute or convalescent COVID-19.

The rearrangement joins TRBV7-9 to TRBJ1-1; no definite D call. V lost 5 bases and J 1 base, leaving 5 bases between the germline ends. The length of the CDR3 is 12 residues. Per the germline V gene, CDR1 is SEHNR and CDR2 is FQNEAQ (reference sequence). The CDR3 coding sequence is TGTGCCAGCAGCCCTCGGAACACTGAAGCTTTCTTT. Translating gives CASSPRNTEAFF.

This clone occurred once. The chain couples TRBV9 to TRBJ1-2; D is ambiguous. V lost 0 bases and J lost 7, with 7 bases in between. The CDR3 totals 12 residues. Germline V gene sequence: CDR1 SGDLS, CDR2 YYNGEE. The CDR3 region has the DNA TGTGCCAGCAGCGTAGACGAGGGTGGCTACACCTTC. Translation gives CASSVDEGGYTF.

This clone was detected a few times. V is TRBV15 and J is TRBJ1-2; TRBD1 might be the D (6 bases). This CDR3 has 13 residues. The germline V gene has CDR1 LNHNV and CDR2 YYDKDF (reference sequence). V was shortened by 3 bases and J by 7 bases, with 12 bases between the two germline ends. CDR3 in DNA: TGTGCCACCAGCAGTGGACAGACGGGTGGCTACACCTTC. This sequence encodes CATSSGQTGGYTF.

The chain combines TRBV3-1 (or the pseudogene TRBV3-2) with TRBJ2-1; no clear D gene. Trimming removed 4 bases from V and 0 bases from J, with 10 bases in between. Germline CDR1 is LGHDT and CDR2 is YNNKEL (reference sequence). The CDR3 runs to 15 residues. CDR3 DNA sequence: TGTGCCAGCAGCCTAAGCGAAAGCTCCTACAATGAGCAGTTCTTC. Amino acids: CASSLSESSYNEQFF.

The CDR3 spells CASSRDSPEAFF. The DNA of the CDR3 is TGTGCCAGCAGCAGGGACTCTCCCGAAGCTTTCTTT. V gene TRBV6-5 combines with J gene TRBJ1-1; tentative D call: TRBD1 (5 bases). V shed 6 bases and J shed 8 bases, with 13 bases lying between them. The length of the CDR3 is 12 residues. Germline V gene lookup returns CDR1 MNHEY and CDR2 SVGAGI.

The chain couples TRBV19 to TRBJ2-7; a possible D gene is TRBD1 (5 bases). The V gene's germline CDR1 is LNHDA and CDR2 SQIVND (reference sequence). CDR3 length: 13 residues. V lost 10 bases, J lost 0 bases, and 13 bases lay in between. CDR3 in amino acids: CATGAVSSYEQYF. The CDR3 nucleotides read TGTGCCACTGGGGCCGTGAGCTCCTACGAGCAGTACTTC.

V is TRBV30 and J is TRBJ2-7; TRBD2 is a possible D gene (5 bases). This CDR3 region has 12 residues. V dropped 5 bases and J dropped 2 bases, with 10 bases sitting between them. The germline V gene has CDR1 GTSNPN and CDR2 SVGIG (reference sequence). CDR3: CAWERAPYEQYF. CDR3 sequence (DNA): TGTGCCTGGGAGAGGGCTCCCTACGAGCAGTACTTC.

This chain connects TRBV27 to TRBJ2-2, with TRBD1 matching over 10 bases. The CDR3 consists of 23 residues. The trim removed 1 base at V and 1 base at J, leaving 21 bases unmatched. Germline-derived CDR1 and CDR2 are MNHEY and SMNVEV (reference sequence). CDR3 coding DNA: TGTGCCAGCAGTTTATTTCTATGGACAGGGGGTGTCAAACGGATTGTGAACACCGGGGAGCTGTTTTTT. Translation: CASSLFLWTGGVKRIVNTGELFF.

Of note for this clone: Within the sample, other DNA sequences also encode this same CDR3. This chain joins TRBV28 and TRBJ1-2; maybe TRBD1 (5 bases). V lost 7 bases to trimming and J lost 2 bases, with 14 bases between them. The CDR3 runs 14 residues. Germline V gives CDR1 MDHEN, CDR2 SYDVKM. The CDR3 loop reads CASTLGGDNYGYTF. Written as DNA, the CDR3 is TGTGCCAGCACCCTGGGGGGGGACAACTATGGCTACACCTTC.

This sequence joins TRBV3-1 (or the pseudogene TRBV3-2) and TRBJ2-1, with TRBD2 identical over 13 bases. Germline-derived CDR1 and CDR2 are LGHDT and YNNKEL (reference sequence). The CDR3 covers 16 residues. V lost 2 bases, J lost 5 bases, and 3 bases stayed unmatched. In nucleotides, the CDR3 is TGTGCCAGCAGCCAATGGACTAGCGGGAGAGACAATGAGCAGTTCTTC. Its translation is CASSQWTSGRDNEQFF.

This clone has only one observation. The gene calls are TRBV6-5 and TRBJ1-3; TRBD1 aligns across 8 bases. The CDR3 length is 15 residues. The germline gives CDR1 MNHEY, CDR2 SVGAGI. V shed 8 bases and J 5 bases; nucleotides not matched to a gene: 11. CDR3 nucleotide sequence: TGTGCCAGCGCCCTGGGACAGGCCATTAGAAACACCATATATTTT. Its protein is CASALGQAIRNTIYF.

V and J are TRBV6-5 and TRBJ2-7; D is possibly TRBD2 (5 bases). Trimming cost V 6 bases and J 0 bases, with 15 bases left between them. This CDR3 is 15 amino acids long. Per the germline V gene, CDR1 is MNHEY and CDR2 is SVGAGI. DNA for the CDR3: TGTGCCAGCAGCCACGACCTGGGGAGCTCCTACGAGCAGTACTTC. Amino acids: CASSHDLGSSYEQYF.

This clone was detected once. The V and J genes are TRBV5-6 and TRBJ1-5; TRBD1 aligns across 7 bases. The CDR3 has 15 amino acids. V shed 4 bases, J shed 3 bases, and the junction held 7 bases outside the gene matches. Germline CDR1 and CDR2: SGHDT and YYEEEE. The CDR3 nucleotides read TGTGCCAGCAGCGGGTGGGACAGCTCCAATCAGCCCCAGCATTTT. This translates into CASSGWDSSNQPQHF.

The V call is TRBV5-4, the J call TRBJ2-5; 9 nucleotides agree with TRBD1. CDR3 size: 16 residues. Germline V gene sequence: CDR1 SGHNT, CDR2 YYREEE (reference sequence). Germline trimming cut 4 bases from V and 1 base from J; bases unmatched to any gene: 8. Here the CDR3 reads CASSPRDRVGQETQYF. DNA for the CDR3: TGTGCCAGCAGCCCGCGGGACAGGGTAGGCCAAGAGACCCAGTACTTC.

This chain links TRBV12-3 or TRBV12-4 with TRBJ1-1; no clear D gene. V lost 4 bases and J 5 bases, leaving 11 bases between the germline ends. This CDR3 is built from 13 residues. CDR3 protein: CASSSQTRTEAFF. The CDR3 region has the DNA TGTGCCAGCAGTTCGCAGACCAGGACTGAAGCTTTCTTT.

This clone has a single count. The rearrangement links TRBV7-2 to TRBJ1-5; D gene uncertain. The CDR3 has 15 residues. From germline, CDR1 is SGHTA and CDR2 FQGNSA. Trimming left V 1 base short and J 9 bases short, with 16 bases between. The CDR3 region has the DNA TGTGCCAGCAGCTTAGGAGTCGGGGTGGAAGGGCCCCAGCATTTT. Protein: CASSLGVGVEGPQHF.

This chain connects TRBV11-3 to TRBJ2-3; 8 positions agree with TRBD2. Looked up from germline, CDR1 is SGHNT and CDR2 is YENEEA. The CDR3 covers 15 residues. V gave up 6 bases and J gave up 2 bases; unmatched junction bases: 7. This chain's CDR3 is CASRSLAGLTDTQYF. For the CDR3, the DNA is TGTGCCAGCAGATCCTTAGCGGGGCTCACAGATACGCAGTATTTT. Based on the CDR3 plus reference TRBV11-3 and TRBJ2-3, the full variable domain is EAGVVQSPRYKIIEKKQPVAFWCNPISGHNTLYWYLQNLGQGPELLIRYENEEAVDDSQLPKDRFSAERLKGVDSTLKIQPAELGDSAVYLCASRSLAGLTDTQYFGPGTRLTVL.

The V and J genes are TRBV6-1 and TRBJ1-6; D uncertain. V lost 1 base to trimming and J lost 10 bases, with 14 bases between them. CDR3 length: 15 amino acids. The germline V gene has CDR1 MNHNS and CDR2 SASEGT. DNA for the CDR3: TGTGCCAGCAGTGAAGAATGGTTACCGAGGTCACCCCTCCACTTT. This codes for CASSEEWLPRSPLHF.

The count of this clone is one. J is TRBJ2-1 and V is TRBV4-1, with 12 positions matching TRBD2. The CDR3 consists of 16 residues. The V gene's germline CDR1 is MGHRA and CDR2 YSYEKL. Trimming took 4 bases from V and 14 from J; bases not matched to a gene: 15. CDR3 sequence reads: CASSRGLAGPPSWKFF. The CDR3 DNA sequence: TGCGCCAGCAGCCGCGGACTAGCGGGGCCCCCAAGTTGGAAGTTCTTC.

The chain links TRBV28 to TRBJ2-2, with D possibly being TRBD1 (5 bases). V lost 5 bases to trimming and J lost 6 bases, with 16 bases between them. Germline assignment: CDR1 MDHEN and CDR2 SYDVKM. The CDR3 runs 15 residues. CDR3 sequence reads: CASSTPAGWAGELFF. CDR3 bases: TGTGCCAGCAGTACCCCAGCAGGGTGGGCCGGGGAGCTGTTTTTT.

The chain employs TRBV9 and TRBJ1-4; unclear D gene. This CDR3 comprises 15 residues. The V gene lost 4 bases and the J gene lost 5 bases, with 15 bases spanning the gap. Per germline, CDR1 SGDLS and CDR2 YYNGEE. The CDR3: CASSITQRGNEKLFF. CDR3 DNA: TGTGCCAGCAGCATTACCCAGCGTGGGAATGAAAAACTGTTTTTT.

The chain's CDR3 is CASTGIRTGSYGYTF. CDR3 coding DNA: TGTGCCAGCACGGGCATCAGGACAGGGAGTTATGGCTACACCTTC. The genes are TRBV28 and TRBJ1-2; 8 bases align to TRBD1. V shed 7 bases and J 5 bases; nucleotides not matched to a gene: 12. The germline V gene has CDR1 MDHEN and CDR2 SYDVKM. The CDR3 spans 15 residues.

This clone was seen more than once but under ten times. The chain is built from TRBV4-1 and TRBJ2-2, with TRBD2 matching over 7 bases. CDR3 length: 16 amino acids. The V segment lost 3 bases and the J segment 5 bases; nucleotides outside the gene matches: 9. Germline V gene lookup returns CDR1 MGHRA and CDR2 YSYEKL. The CDR3 reads CASSHLRGSLTGELFF. The CDR3 region has the DNA TGCGCCAGCAGCCACCTGCGGGGGTCCCTAACCGGGGAGCTGTTTTTT.

The rearrangement uses TRBV30 and TRBJ2-7; TRBD1 matches at 8 bases. With 4 bases clipped from V and 3 bases from J, the junction kept 2 bases outside the gene matches. Germline CDR1 and CDR2: GTSNPN and SVGIG (reference sequence). The CDR3 contains 12 residues. CDR3: CAWTTGGYEQYF. For the CDR3, the DNA is TGTGCCTGGACCACAGGGGGCTACGAGCAGTACTTC.

The CDR3 DNA follows: TGTGCCAGCAGCGCCTCAGGGCGGTATGGCTACACCTTC. Residues: CASSASGRYGYTF. This rearrangement joins TRBV7-9 to TRBJ1-2; weak D call: TRBD1 (5 bases). The V end lost 5 bases, the J end lost 5 bases, and 12 bases lay between the germline ends. CDR1 is SEHNR and CDR2 is FQNEAQ in the germline V gene (reference sequence). The CDR3 totals 13 residues. Complete variable domain (other parts from reference TRBV7-9 and TRBJ1-2): DTGVSQNPRHKITKRGQNVTFRCDPISEHNRLYWYRQTLGQGPEFLTYFQNEAQLEKSRLLSDRFSAERPKGSFSTLEIQRTEQGDSAMYLCASSASGRYGYTFGSGTRLTVV.

The chain joins TRBV5-1 to TRBJ2-5; TRBD2 aligns across 13 bases. The germline gives CDR1 SGHRS, CDR2 YFSETQ. The CDR3 spans 16 residues. V lost 0 bases, J lost 2 bases, and 1 base stayed unmatched. The DNA of the CDR3 is TGCGCCAGCAGCTTGGGGACTAGCGGGGGTCAAGAGACCCAGTACTTC. Amino acid sequence: CASSLGTSGGQETQYF.